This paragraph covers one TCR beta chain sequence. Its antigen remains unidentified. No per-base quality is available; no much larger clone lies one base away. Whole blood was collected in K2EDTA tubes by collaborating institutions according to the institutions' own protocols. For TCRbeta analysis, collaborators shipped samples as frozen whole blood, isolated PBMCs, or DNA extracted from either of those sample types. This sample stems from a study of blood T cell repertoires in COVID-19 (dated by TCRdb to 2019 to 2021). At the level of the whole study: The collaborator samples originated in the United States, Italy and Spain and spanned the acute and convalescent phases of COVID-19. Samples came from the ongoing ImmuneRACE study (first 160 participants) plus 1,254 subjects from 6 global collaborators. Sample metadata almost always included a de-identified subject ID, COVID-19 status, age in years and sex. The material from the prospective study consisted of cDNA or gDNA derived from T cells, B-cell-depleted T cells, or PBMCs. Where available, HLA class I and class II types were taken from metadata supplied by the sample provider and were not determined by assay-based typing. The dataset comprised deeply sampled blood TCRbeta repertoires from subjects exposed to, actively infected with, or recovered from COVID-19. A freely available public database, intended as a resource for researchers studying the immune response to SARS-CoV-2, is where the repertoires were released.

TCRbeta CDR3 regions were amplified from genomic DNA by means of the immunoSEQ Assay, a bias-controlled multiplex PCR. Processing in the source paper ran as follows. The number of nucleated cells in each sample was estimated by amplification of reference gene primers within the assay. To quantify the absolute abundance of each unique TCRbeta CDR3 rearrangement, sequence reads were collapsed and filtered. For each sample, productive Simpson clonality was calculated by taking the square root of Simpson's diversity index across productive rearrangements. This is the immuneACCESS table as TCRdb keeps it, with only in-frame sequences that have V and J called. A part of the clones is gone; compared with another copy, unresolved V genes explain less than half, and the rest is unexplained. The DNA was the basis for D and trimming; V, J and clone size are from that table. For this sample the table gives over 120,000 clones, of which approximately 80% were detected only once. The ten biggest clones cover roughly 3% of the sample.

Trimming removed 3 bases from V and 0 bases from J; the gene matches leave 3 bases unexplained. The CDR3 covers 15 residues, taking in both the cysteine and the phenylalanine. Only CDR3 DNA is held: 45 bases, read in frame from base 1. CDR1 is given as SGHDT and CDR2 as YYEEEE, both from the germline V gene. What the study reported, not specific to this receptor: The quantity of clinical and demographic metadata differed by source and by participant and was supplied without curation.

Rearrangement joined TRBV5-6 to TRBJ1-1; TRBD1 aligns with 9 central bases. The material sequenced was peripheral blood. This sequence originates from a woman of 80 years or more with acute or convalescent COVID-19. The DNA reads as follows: TGTGCCAGCAGCTGGGGGACAGGGATGAACACTGAAGCTTTCTTT. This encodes CASSWGTGMNTEAFF.